Shown below are 22 T cell receptor beta chains from a single sample sequenced in a study of CD8 T cells in Susac syndrome. RNA in amounts of about 0.5 to 1 ug was reverse transcribed with random hexamers. MiXCR, run by TCRdb on the immunoSEQ multiplex PCR reads, gives a single entry per CDR3 protein. Of around 160,000 distinct CDR3 sequences listed, 93% are singletons. Sequenced input: CD4+ T cells from PBMCs. These receptors all come from a human donor in good health.

The CDR3 reads CASSSGGVPDTQYF. In DNA, the CDR3 is TGTGCCAGCAGCTCAGGCGGGGTACCAGATACGCAGTATTTT. V usage is TRBV7-3 and J usage is TRBJ2-3; the D gene is possibly TRBD2 (6 bases). Per the germline V gene, CDR1 is SGHTA and CDR2 is FQGTGA. This CDR3 is built from 14 residues. Trimming pared 4 bases from V and 4 bases from J, leaving 12 bases between.

This clonotype showed up just once. This chain uses TRBV7-3 with TRBJ2-5, with 7 bases matching TRBD1. The CDR3 is 14 residues long. Germline V gene sequence: CDR1 SGHTA, CDR2 FQGTGA. V was clipped by 2 bases and J by 2 bases; unmatched bases: 2. The CDR3 sequence is CASSLPGQQETQYF. In DNA, the CDR3 is TGTGCCAGCAGCTTACCGGGACAGCAAGAGACCCAGTACTTC. Combining the CDR3 with reference TRBV7-3 and TRBJ2-5 gives the whole variable domain GAGVSQTPSNKVTEKGKYVELRCDPISGHTALYWYRQSLGQGPEFLIYFQGTGAADDSGLPNDRFFAVRPEGSVSTLKIQRTERGDSAVYLCASSLPGQQETQYFGPGTRLLVL.

This chain uses TRBV20-1 with TRBJ1-2; D unclear. Germline CDR1 is DFQATT and CDR2 is SNEGSKA (reference sequence). The CDR3 consists of 13 residues. V was trimmed by 4 bases and J by 6 bases, leaving 15 bases between them. The CDR3 DNA reads TGCAGTGCTACCGCCGGAACTGGCCATGGCTACACCTTC. This codes for CSATAGTGHGYTF.

J is TRBJ2-1 and V is TRBV14, with TRBD2 matching over 11 bases. Trimming took 1 base from V and 3 from J; bases not matched to a gene: 2. CDR1 and CDR2 (germline): SGHDN, FVKESK. The CDR3 loop spans 16 amino acids. CDR3 nucleotides: TGTGCCAGCAGCCAAGCGACTAGCGGGGACTACAATGAGCAGTTCTTC. Translated, it gives CASSQATSGDYNEQFF. Filled out from reference TRBV14 and TRBJ2-1, the complete variable domain reads EAGVTQFPSHSVIEKGQTVTLRCDPISGHDNLYWYRRVMGKEIKFLLHFVKESKQDESGMPNNRFLAERTGGTYSTLKVQPAELEDSGVYFCASSQATSGDYNEQFFGPGTRLTVL.

The gene calls are TRBV29-1 and TRBJ1-2; 7 bases map to TRBD1. Germline CDR1 and CDR2: SQVTM and ANQGSEA. Trimming took 5 bases from V and 8 from J; bases not matched to a gene: 8. The CDR3 covers 12 residues. CDR3 bases: TGCAGCGTTACAAAGGGGGCTTTCGGCTACACCTTC. Its translation is CSVTKGAFGYTF.

The chain joins TRBV5-1 to TRBJ2-5; no clear D gene. Trimming shortened V by 0 bases and J by 0 bases, and 9 bases separated the two germline ends. Per the germline V gene, CDR1 is SGHRS and CDR2 is YFSETQ. The CDR3 totals 15 residues. The DNA for the CDR3 is TGCGCCAGCAGCTTGGGGGCCCAGTACCAAGAGACCCAGTACTTC. Protein product: CASSLGAQYQETQYF. The full variable domain, with the rest looked up from reference TRBV5-1 and TRBJ2-5, is KAGVTQTPRYLIKTRGQQVTLSCSPISGHRSVSWYQQTPGQGLQFLFEYFSETQRNKGNFPGRFSGRQFSNSRSEMNVSTLELGDSALYLCASSLGAQYQETQYFGPGTRLLVL.

The chain couples TRBV7-2 to TRBJ1-4; maybe TRBD1 (6 bases). Germline V gene sequence: CDR1 SGHTA, CDR2 FQGNSA. This CDR3 is built from 15 residues. V was pared by 0 bases and J by 5 bases, with 10 bases between. The CDR3 here is CASSLAGGLNEKLFF. The CDR3 DNA follows: TGTGCCAGCAGCTTAGCAGGGGGACTGAATGAAAAACTGTTTTTT.

The CDR3 protein is CASSRSAYEQYF. DNA for the CDR3: TGTGCCAGCAGCCGTAGCGCCTACGAGCAGTACTTC. This chain links TRBV3-1 with TRBJ2-7; TRBD2 might be the D (5 bases). The V gene lost 4 bases and the J gene lost 2 bases, with 6 bases spanning the gap. Germline CDR1 LGHDT, CDR2 YNNKEL (reference sequence). The CDR3 contains 12 residues.

The rearrangement links TRBV30 to TRBJ2-3; no reliable D call. Trimming cost V 2 bases and J 0 bases, with 9 bases left between them. Per germline, CDR1 GTSNPN and CDR2 SVGIG (reference sequence). The CDR3 consists of 14 residues. The CDR3 DNA is TGTGCCTGGAGTCGCGCGACTAGCACAGATACGCAGTATTTT. Amino acid sequence: CAWSRATSTDTQYF.

This sequence joins TRBV4-2 and TRBJ1-2, with 8 bases identical to TRBD1. The V segment lost 4 bases and the J segment 4 bases; nucleotides outside the gene matches: 8. This CDR3 region has 15 residues. The germline CDR1 and CDR2 sequences are LGHNA and YNFKEQ. In DNA form, the CDR3 reads TGTGCCAGCAGCCCTCCGGGACAGGCTTCCTATGGCTACACCTTC. It yields the protein CASSPPGQASYGYTF.

V and J are TRBV2 and TRBJ1-6; D not resolved. The CDR3 spans 13 residues. The germline V gene encodes CDR1 SNHLY and CDR2 FYNNEI. Trimming pared 4 bases from V and 7 bases from J, leaving 8 bases between. The CDR3 loop is CASSGRGNSPLHF. The CDR3 nucleotides read TGTGCCAGCAGTGGCCGGGGAAATTCACCCCTCCACTTT. The whole variable domain, remainder taken from reference TRBV2 and TRBJ1-6, is EPEVTQTPSHQVTQMGQEVILRCVPISNHLYFYWYRQILGQKVEFLVSFYNNEISEKSEIFDDQFSVERPDGSNFTLKIRSTKLEDSAMYFCASSGRGNSPLHFGNGTRLTVT.

The CDR3 loop reads CSVERRLAVSDTQYF. CDR3 nucleotides: TGCAGCGTTGAAAGAAGACTAGCAGTTTCAGATACGCAGTATTTT. The chain is built from TRBV29-1 and TRBJ2-3, with 7 bases lining up with TRBD2. Germline lookup yields CDR1 SQVTM and CDR2 ANQGSEA. The CDR3 runs 15 residues. V shed 2 bases, J shed 4 bases, and the junction held 9 bases outside the gene matches.

The rearrangement links TRBV5-1 to TRBJ2-5, with a possible D match to TRBD2 (6 bases). Trimming stripped 3 bases from V and 4 bases from J, with 19 bases between. The CDR3 totals 16 residues. Germline V gene lookup returns CDR1 SGHRS and CDR2 YFSETQ. CDR3 sequence reads: CASSSDVAGRGETQYF. DNA of the CDR3: TGCGCCAGCAGCTCGGATGTCGCGGGGCGGGGAGAGACCCAGTACTTC.

The chain carries TRBV12-3 or TRBV12-4 and TRBJ1-1; D not resolved. Trimming took 7 bases from V and 3 from J, leaving 12 bases between them. The CDR3 sequence is 13 residues long. The CDR3 DNA reads TGTGCCAGCATCCGGACGGGAGACACTGAAGCTTTCTTT. The encoded protein is CASIRTGDTEAFF.

This chain connects TRBV18 to TRBJ1-1; no reliable D call. V lost 6 bases and J lost 2, with 7 bases in between. The CDR3 length is 12 residues. The germline gives CDR1 KGHSH, CDR2 LQKENI. The CDR3 bases are TGTGCCAGCTCCTCAGCAAACACTGAAGCTTTCTTT. Translation: CASSSANTEAFF.

The V and J genes are TRBV3-1 and TRBJ1-2, with 7 bases fitting TRBD1. The CDR3 extends over 14 amino acids. V dropped 1 base and J dropped 7; count of bases not matched to a gene: 6. The germline V gene has CDR1 LGHDT and CDR2 YNNKEL (reference sequence). CDR3 residues: CASSQGTGGSGYTF. The CDR3 coding sequence is TGTGCCAGCAGCCAAGGGACAGGAGGCTCTGGCTACACCTTC.

J is TRBJ1-1 and V is TRBV2; 8 positions agree with TRBD1. This CDR3 comprises 15 residues. Germline CDR1 is SNHLY and CDR2 is FYNNEI. With 5 bases clipped from V and 4 bases from J, the junction kept 9 bases outside the gene matches. The CDR3 here is CASSSQGAPSTEAFF. DNA of the CDR3: TGTGCCAGCAGTTCGCAGGGGGCGCCGAGCACTGAAGCTTTCTTT.

The chain is built from TRBV2 and TRBJ1-2; D is perhaps TRBD1 (5 bases). V lost 6 bases to trimming and J lost 8 bases, with 19 bases between them. The V gene's germline CDR1 is SNHLY and CDR2 FYNNEI. The CDR3 sequence is 14 residues long. CDR3 DNA sequence: TGTGCCAGCAGGAGGGAATTGGGGGAGCGCGGCTACACCTTC. Its translation is CASRRELGERGYTF.

The rearrangement joins TRBV12-3 or TRBV12-4 to TRBJ1-2; D perhaps matches TRBD1 (5 bases). CDR3 length: 11 residues. The ends were cut back, 5 bases at V and 10 bases at J, with 11 bases in the middle. This CDR3 reads CASSPRGDYTF. The CDR3 nucleotides are TGTGCCAGCAGTCCTCGGGGGGACTACACCTTC.

The chain is built from TRBV29-1 and TRBJ1-4; a weak D match, TRBD1 (5 bases). This CDR3 contains 14 residues. V lost 4 bases and J lost 4, with 13 bases in between. The germline V gene encodes CDR1 SQVTM and CDR2 ANQGSEA. The CDR3 sequence is CSVAGREDNEKLFF. DNA for the CDR3: TGCAGCGTTGCAGGGAGGGAGGATAATGAAAAACTGTTTTTT.

Here the CDR3 reads CASSSGLHTDTQYF. The CDR3 DNA is TGTGCCAGCAGCTCGGGACTCCACACAGATACGCAGTATTTT. The V call is TRBV7-3, the J call TRBJ2-3, with a weak D call TRBD2 (6 bases). The CDR3 spans 14 residues. The ends were cut back, 4 bases at V and 2 bases at J, with 10 bases in the middle. Germline V gene sequence: CDR1 SGHTA, CDR2 FQGTGA.

The count of this clonotype is one. The chain employs TRBV24-1 and TRBJ2-3; TRBD1 agrees at 9 bases. The germline V gene encodes CDR1 KGHDR and CDR2 SFDVKD. This CDR3 has 15 residues. The V gene end was trimmed by 5 bases and the J gene end by 6 bases; junction bases not matched to a gene: 8. In DNA form, the CDR3 reads TGTGCCACCAGTGGTGGGACAGGGTATGCGGATACGCAGTATTTT. Protein sequence: CATSGGTGYADTQYF.